Listed below are T cell receptor beta chains from one sample, sequenced in a study of blood T cell repertoires in COVID-19. Assay used: immunoSEQ multiplex PCR; TCRdb lists only in-frame clones, some missing. The profile shows 150,000 to 200,000 clones, 80% to 90% of them singletons. Sequenced: peripheral blood. These receptor sequences come from a middle-aged man with acute or convalescent COVID-19. CDR3s include the opening cysteine and the closing phenylalanine or tryptophan. Each record gives: J gene, D gene, clone size, V gene, CDR3 protein, CDR3 DNA. A D gene is named only where the DNA matches it firmly. Clone size is not always given. Where it is, it says once, few, many or a class for expanded clones.

TRBJ2-1	.	.	TRBV12-3/TRBV12-4	CASSFEGAMGFF	TGTGCCAGCAGTTTTGAGGGAGCTATGGGGTTCTTC
TRBJ1-2	TRBD1	few	TRBV5-6	CASSPLHAQGNYGYTF	TGTGCCAGCAGCCCCCTTCACGCACAGGGGAACTATGGCTACACCTTC
TRBJ2-1	TRBD2	.	TRBV9	CASSVVELAGSQFF	TGTGCCAGCAGCGTAGTTGAACTAGCGGGATCGCAGTTCTTC
TRBJ1-3	.	.	TRBV21-1	CASSKARGGKENTIYF	TGTGCCAGCAGCAAAGCTCGCGGGGGGAAGGAAAACACCATATATTTT
TRBJ1-5	TRBD1	few	TRBV7-8	CASSSQTQTGAGAQPQHF	TGTGCCAGCAGCTCGCAGACGCAGACAGGGGCCGGAGCTCAGCCCCAGCATTTT
TRBJ2-1	.	.	TRBV7-6	CASSSPGILYNEQFF	TGTGCCAGCAGCTCCCCCGGGATTTTATACAATGAGCAGTTCTTC
TRBJ1-2	.	.	TRBV27	CASTTFWGDPNYGYTF	TGTGCCAGCACCACCTTCTGGGGAGACCCTAACTATGGCTACACCTTC
TRBJ1-2	.	.	TRBV5-1	CASSSLPTENYGYTF	TGCGCCAGCAGCTCATTACCGACAGAGAACTATGGCTACACCTTC
TRBJ1-3	.	.	TRBV30	CAWSVLDKNSGNTIYF	TGTGCCTGGAGTGTACTAGACAAGAACTCTGGAAACACCATATATTTT
TRBJ1-4	TRBD1	.	TRBV6-5	CASSRQGATNEKLFF	TGTGCCAGCAGCCGACAGGGAGCAACTAATGAAAAACTGTTTTTT
TRBJ2-3	TRBD2	.	TRBV4-1	CASSQDWGSGSTDTQYF	TGCGCCAGCAGCCAAGATTGGGGTAGCGGGAGCACAGATACGCAGTATTTT
TRBJ2-2	.	.	TRBV7-3	CASSLATDTGELFF	TGTGCCAGCAGCCTAGCTACAGACACCGGGGAGCTGTTTTTT
TRBJ1-2	.	.	TRBV30	CAWTGTNYGYTF	TGTGCCTGGACAGGAACTAACTATGGCTACACCTTC
TRBJ1-1	.	.	TRBV7-2	CASSLALGGVTEAFF	TGTGCCAGCAGCTTAGCGCTAGGAGGGGTCACTGAAGCTTTCTTT
TRBJ2-3	.	.	TRBV7-9	CASIAGGTDTQYF	TGTGCCAGCATCGCCGGGGGCACAGATACGCAGTATTTT
TRBJ2-2	TRBD2	.	TRBV29-1	CSVKGTSGGDTGELFF	TGCAGCGTCAAAGGGACTAGCGGGGGGGACACCGGGGAGCTGTTTTTT
TRBJ1-5	.	.	TRBV5-6	CASSFGQTNQPQHF	TGTGCCAGCAGCTTCGGACAGACTAATCAGCCCCAGCATTTT
TRBJ2-3	.	.	TRBV5-1	CASSLSSAGSDTQYF	TGCGCCAGCAGCTTGTCCTCGGCGGGGTCTGATACGCAGTATTTT
TRBJ1-1	.	once	TRBV19	CASRAGQNTEAFF	TGTGCCAGTAGAGCGGGACAAAACACTGAAGCTTTCTTT
TRBJ1-2	TRBD1	once	TRBV27	CASSLWGQGAVHYGYTF	TGTGCCAGCAGCCTTTGGGGACAGGGGGCAGTACACTATGGCTACACCTTC
TRBJ1-1	.	.	TRBV1	CTSSQARDRGLYTEAFF	TGCACCAGCAGCCAAGCCCGGGACAGGGGGCTGTACACTGAAGCTTTCTTT
TRBJ2-2	.	.	TRBV19	CASSRGSNTGELFF	TGTGCCAGTAGCCGAGGGTCGAACACCGGGGAGCTGTTTTTT
TRBJ1-5	.	.	TRBV4-1	CASSQWAGLRQPQHF	TGCGCCAGCAGCCAATGGGCAGGGCTACGACAGCCCCAGCATTTT
TRBJ1-4	.	.	TRBV4-3	CASSPLTGGNEKLFF	TGCGCCAGCAGCCCCCTGACGGGGGGTAATGAAAAACTGTTTTTT
TRBJ1-1	TRBD1	.	TRBV28	CASSRQGRTEAFF	TGTGCCAGCAGCCGACAGGGGAGGACTGAAGCTTTCTTT
TRBJ1-2	.	.	TRBV28	CASHSGYAYGYTF	TGTGCCAGCCACTCGGGGTACGCTTATGGCTACACCTTC
TRBJ2-7	TRBD1	.	TRBV6-5	CASSWTGGASYEQYF	TGTGCCAGCAGTTGGACAGGGGGAGCCTCCTACGAGCAGTACTTC
TRBJ2-2	.	.	TRBV2	CASMRSTPQGGELFF	TGTGCCAGCATGAGGTCGACTCCCCAGGGCGGGGAGCTGTTTTTT
TRBJ1-2	.	.	TRBV12-3/TRBV12-4	CASSQGPYGYTF	TGTGCCAGCAGTCAGGGGCCCTATGGCTACACCTTC
TRBJ1-3	.	few	TRBV28	CASSLAGIGNTIYF	TGTGCCAGCAGTTTGGCGGGTATAGGAAACACCATATATTTT
TRBJ2-7	.	.	TRBV6-5	CASTPKGYSYEQYF	TGTGCCAGCACTCCAAAGGGGTATTCCTACGAGCAGTACTTC
TRBJ2-5	.	.	TRBV18	CASSRTEEETQYF	TGTGCCAGCTCACGGACAGAGGAAGAGACCCAGTACTTC
TRBJ2-7	.	.	TRBV5-4	CASSLAEGQTYEQYF	TGTGCCAGCAGCTTGGCGGAAGGACAGACCTACGAGCAGTACTTC
TRBJ2-1	.	once	TRBV29-1	CSVRFYNEQFF	TGCAGCGTGAGGTTCTACAATGAGCAGTTCTTC
TRBJ2-5	TRBD2	.	TRBV3-1/TRBV3-2	CASSLQDSGGGETQYF	TGTGCCAGCAGCCTTCAGGATAGCGGGGGGGGAGAGACCCAGTACTTC
TRBJ1-1	TRBD1	.	TRBV11-2	CASSLTGEDTEAFF	TGTGCCAGCAGCCTGACAGGGGAGGACACTGAAGCTTTCTTT
TRBJ2-1	.	.	TRBV7-2	CASSSRPPKAGVYNEQFF	TGTGCCAGCAGTTCCCGCCCCCCTAAAGCTGGAGTCTACAATGAGCAGTTCTTC
TRBJ1-2	.	.	TRBV6-5	CASIPQGTEGYTF	TGTGCCAGCATACCGCAGGGGACGGAAGGCTACACCTTC
TRBJ2-1	.	.	TRBV11-2	CASSLGGDYNEQFF	TGTGCCAGCAGCTTAGGCGGGGATTACAATGAGCAGTTCTTC
TRBJ1-3	.	once	TRBV4-3	CASSHGGEGTTRGNTIYF	TGCGCCAGCAGCCATGGAGGAGAGGGCACAACGAGGGGAAACACCATATATTTT
TRBJ1-6	.	.	TRBV5-5	CASSLQFFGNSPLHF	TGTGCCAGCAGCTTGCAATTTTTCGGGAATTCACCCCTCCACTTT
TRBJ1-4	.	.	TRBV28	CASTPGIEVEKLFF	TGTGCCAGCACGCCGGGGATCGAGGTTGAAAAACTGTTTTTT
TRBJ1-6	TRBD1	.	TRBV5-4	CASSHNRGSSPLHF	TGTGCCAGCAGCCACAACAGGGGAAGTTCACCCCTCCACTTT
TRBJ2-7	.	.	TRBV27	CASSLSGPMGGLSYEQYF	TGTGCCAGCAGTTTGTCAGGGCCTATGGGAGGACTCTCCTACGAGCAGTACTTC
TRBJ1-1	.	.	TRBV5-1	CASSLGLIAGALTEAFF	TGCGCCAGCAGCTTGGGTCTCATTGCAGGGGCTCTCACTGAAGCTTTCTTT
TRBJ2-7	.	.	TRBV5-1	CASSLRTESYEQYF	TGCGCCAGCAGCTTAAGGACAGAATCCTACGAGCAGTACTTC
TRBJ2-1	TRBD2	.	TRBV30	CAWSVGLAGYNEQFF	TGTGCCTGGAGTGTAGGGCTAGCGGGCTACAATGAGCAGTTCTTC
TRBJ2-3	TRBD2	.	TRBV5-6	CASSSPSGLSTDTQYF	TGTGCCAGCAGCTCCCCTAGCGGACTTAGCACAGATACGCAGTATTTT
TRBJ2-5	TRBD1	.	TRBV25-1	CASSVWTGGLDETQYF	TGTGCCAGCAGTGTCTGGACAGGGGGATTGGACGAGACCCAGTACTTC
TRBJ2-3	.	.	TRBV21-1	CASSKLRRGSRPDTQYF	TGTGCCAGCAGCAAATTGAGAAGGGGGAGTCGGCCAGATACGCAGTATTTT
TRBJ1-6	TRBD1	once	TRBV28	CASSSVPGQGNNSPLHF	TGTGCCAGCAGTTCCGTCCCGGGACAGGGCAATAATTCACCCCTCCACTTT
TRBJ2-7	.	.	TRBV4-1	CASSQDPGGTYEQYF	TGCGCCAGCAGCCAAGACCCAGGGGGGACCTACGAGCAGTACTTC